This T cell receptor (beta chain) was recovered during a study of low-dose radiotherapy and immunotherapy resistance in tumors. Study-level background: Nivolumab was given to patients as a 240 mg flat dose every two weeks, and ipilimumab at 1 mg/kg every six weeks. Both were delivered intravenously. A daily 300 mg dose of oral aspirin was taken by patients for four cycles from cycle 1 day 1.

Both TCRalpha and TCRbeta chains were reverse transcribed with V-gene-specific primers. Amplification of TCRs used a constant-region primer and V-primer adapter for approximately 19 PCR cycles. Amplification of isolated mRNA was accomplished via in vitro transcription. Using its own MiXCR run on the reads, TCRdb lists one record per CDR3 protein. The sample lists 70,000 to 90,000 distinct CDR3 sequences, 15% to 20% occurring once. As to time point: before trial treatment. Along with nivolumab and ipilimumab, donors received aspirin, low-dose cyclophosphamide and low-dose radiotherapy. This clonotype showed up many times. CDR3 size: 14 residues. The V and J ends lost 1 base and 7 bases, in that order; junction bases with no gene match: 5. The germline V gene has CDR1 SEHNR and CDR2 FQNEAQ (reference sequence).

Material: PBMCs, obtained before treatment. The V and J genes are TRBV7-9 and TRBJ1-2; 8 nucleotides agree with TRBD1. This receptor was identified in a male donor with prostate cancer. The CDR3 nucleotides read TGTGCCAGCAGCTTAGTAGCAGGGGGCAGTGGCTACACCTTC. This gives the protein CASSLVAGGSGYTF. The full variable domain, its missing parts supplied by reference TRBV7-9 and TRBJ1-2, is DTGVSQNPRHKITKRGQNVTFRCDPISEHNRLYWYRQTLGQGPEFLTYFQNEAQLEKSRLLSDRFSAERPKGSFSTLEIQRTEQGDSAMYLCASSLVAGGSGYTFGSGTRLTVV.